This is a list of T cell receptor beta chains from one sample in a study of cytomegalovirus exposure and HLA in healthy donors. Sequencing used immunoSEQ multiplex PCR; TCRdb keeps in-frame clones, though not all of them. The sample has around 180,000 clones, 60% to 80% seen once; the top ten hold less than 15%. Sequencing was carried out using PBMCs. The origin of the receptors is a woman between 50 and 59 years old in good health and CMV-seropositive. CDR3s include the opening cysteine and the closing phenylalanine or tryptophan. A D gene is named only where the DNA matches it firmly. The size of a clone is reported for some rows only, either as once, few or many, or as a class for expanded clones.

j_call: TRBJ1-2
v_call: TRBV2
cdr3_length: 12
d_call: NA
clone_size: NA
cdr3_nt: TGTGCCAGCAGTGAGACAGGCAGGGGCTACACCTTC
cdr3_aa: CASSETGRGYTF

j_call: TRBJ1-5
v_call: TRBV4-1
cdr3_length: 13
d_call: NA
clone_size: NA
cdr3_nt: TGCGCCAGCAGCCGGACACCCTTCCAGCCCCAGCATTTT
cdr3_aa: CASSRTPFQPQHF

j_call: TRBJ1-1
v_call: TRBV6-5
cdr3_length: 13
d_call: NA
clone_size: NA
cdr3_nt: TGTGCCAGCAGTGTAGGAGTTTACACTGAAGCTTTCTTT
cdr3_aa: CASSVGVYTEAFF

j_call: TRBJ1-5
v_call: TRBV18
cdr3_length: 13
d_call: NA
clone_size: NA
cdr3_nt: TGTGCCAGCTCAGGAGACAGAGATCAGCCCCAGCATTTT
cdr3_aa: CASSGDRDQPQHF

j_call: TRBJ1-2
v_call: TRBV5-6
cdr3_length: 13
d_call: TRBD1
clone_size: NA
cdr3_nt: TGTGCCAGCAGCAGACAGGGCGGCTATGGCTACACCTTC
cdr3_aa: CASSRQGGYGYTF

j_call: TRBJ1-1
v_call: TRBV7-9
cdr3_length: 16
d_call: NA
clone_size: NA
cdr3_nt: TGTGCCAGCAGCGGGTTAGGGGTTGGAGCTTCTGGAGAAGCTTTCTTT
cdr3_aa: CASSGLGVGASGEAFF

j_call: TRBJ1-6
v_call: TRBV2
cdr3_length: 13
d_call: NA
clone_size: NA
cdr3_nt: TGTGCCAGTGACCCTACAGGGCGTTCACCCCTCCACTTT
cdr3_aa: CASDPTGRSPLHF

j_call: TRBJ1-2
v_call: TRBV19
cdr3_length: 14
d_call: NA
clone_size: few
cdr3_nt: TGTGCCAGTAGCGCTCTGGGGACTGGGGGAGGCTACACCTTC
cdr3_aa: CASSALGTGGGYTF

j_call: TRBJ2-2
v_call: TRBV7-3
cdr3_length: 17
d_call: TRBD2
clone_size: NA
cdr3_nt: TGTGCCAGCAGCCCCCAACTAGCGGGGAGTAACACCGGGGAGCTGTTTTTT
cdr3_aa: CASSPQLAGSNTGELFF

j_call: TRBJ2-7
v_call: TRBV10-3
cdr3_length: 14
d_call: TRBD2
clone_size: NA
cdr3_nt: TGTGCCATCAGACGAGCTAGCGGGAACTACGAGCAGTACTTC
cdr3_aa: CAIRRASGNYEQYF

j_call: TRBJ2-2
v_call: TRBV7-6
cdr3_length: 17
d_call: TRBD2
clone_size: NA
cdr3_nt: TGTGCCAGCAGCCAGACTAGCGGGGGGGCAAAAACCGGGGAGCTGTTTTTT
cdr3_aa: CASSQTSGGAKTGELFF

j_call: TRBJ1-6
v_call: TRBV7-3
cdr3_length: 15
d_call: NA
clone_size: NA
cdr3_nt: TGTGCCAGCAGCTTAACGGGGGGTGGTAATTCACCCCTCCACTTT
cdr3_aa: CASSLTGGGNSPLHF

j_call: TRBJ2-7
v_call: TRBV7-6
cdr3_length: 13
d_call: NA
clone_size: once
cdr3_nt: TGTGCCAGCAGCTCTAAACTAGGGCTCGAGCAGTACTTC
cdr3_aa: CASSSKLGLEQYF

j_call: TRBJ2-7
v_call: TRBV6-6
cdr3_length: 16
d_call: NA
clone_size: NA
cdr3_nt: TGTGCCAGCAGTTGGGATCAAGGGCGGGTACCCTACGAGCAGTACTTC
cdr3_aa: CASSWDQGRVPYEQYF

j_call: TRBJ2-7
v_call: TRBV19
cdr3_length: 14
d_call: TRBD1
clone_size: once
cdr3_nt: TGTGCCAGTAGGTCCGACAGGGCCTCCTACGAGCAGTACTTC
cdr3_aa: CASRSDRASYEQYF

j_call: TRBJ1-1
v_call: TRBV7-9
cdr3_length: 16
d_call: TRBD1
clone_size: NA
cdr3_nt: TGTTCCAGCAGCTTATACGGCAGGGGGCTGAACACTGAAGCTTTCTTT
cdr3_aa: CSSSLYGRGLNTEAFF

j_call: TRBJ2-3
v_call: TRBV19
cdr3_length: 16
d_call: TRBD1
clone_size: NA
cdr3_nt: TGTGCCAGTAGTATAACCCGGACAGGGACCACAGATACGCAGTATTTT
cdr3_aa: CASSITRTGTTDTQYF

j_call: TRBJ2-5
v_call: TRBV4-2
cdr3_length: 14
d_call: NA
clone_size: NA
cdr3_nt: TGTGCCAGCAGCCAAGAAGGGGGAACAGAGACCCAGTACTTC
cdr3_aa: CASSQEGGTETQYF

j_call: TRBJ1-1
v_call: TRBV4-1
cdr3_length: 15
d_call: NA
clone_size: NA
cdr3_nt: TGCGCCAGCAGCCGGGGAGGGGCCATGAACACTGAAGCTTTCTTT
cdr3_aa: CASSRGGAMNTEAFF

j_call: TRBJ1-5
v_call: TRBV30
cdr3_length: 13
d_call: NA
clone_size: NA
cdr3_nt: TGTGCCTGGAACACCCAGGGAACTCAGCCCCAGCATTTT
cdr3_aa: CAWNTQGTQPQHF

j_call: TRBJ1-1
v_call: TRBV2
cdr3_length: 14
d_call: NA
clone_size: NA
cdr3_nt: TGTGCCAGCAGTGGCGACAGCCCGAACACTGAAGCTTTCTTT
cdr3_aa: CASSGDSPNTEAFF

j_call: TRBJ2-3
v_call: TRBV6-4
cdr3_length: 14
d_call: TRBD2
clone_size: once
cdr3_nt: TGTGCCAGCAGTAGGACTAGCTCAGGGGATACGCAGTATTTT
cdr3_aa: CASSRTSSGDTQYF

j_call: TRBJ1-5
v_call: TRBV6-1
cdr3_length: 14
d_call: NA
clone_size: NA
cdr3_nt: TGTGCCAGCGCCAGGGGCTGGAGGAATCAGCCCCAGCATTTT
cdr3_aa: CASARGWRNQPQHF

j_call: TRBJ2-7
v_call: TRBV6-5
cdr3_length: 13
d_call: NA
clone_size: NA
cdr3_nt: TGTGCCAGCAGCCTAACAGAAAACTACGAGCAGTACTTC
cdr3_aa: CASSLTENYEQYF

j_call: TRBJ1-5
v_call: TRBV19
cdr3_length: 19
d_call: TRBD1
clone_size: NA
cdr3_nt: TGTGCCAGTAGCCCTGACAGGGGCGCCGTTCAGGGAGGCAATCAGCCCCAGCATTTT
cdr3_aa: CASSPDRGAVQGGNQPQHF

j_call: TRBJ2-2
v_call: TRBV9
cdr3_length: 13
d_call: NA
clone_size: once
cdr3_nt: TGTGCCAGCAGTCCGCACCAGGGGGGGGAGCTGTTTTTT
cdr3_aa: CASSPHQGGELFF

j_call: TRBJ2-3
v_call: TRBV10-3
cdr3_length: 13
d_call: TRBD2
clone_size: NA
cdr3_nt: TGTGCCAGTACTAGCGGGGGGAGAGATACGCAGTATTTT
cdr3_aa: CASTSGGRDTQYF

j_call: TRBJ2-1
v_call: TRBV5-4
cdr3_length: 14
d_call: TRBD1
clone_size: NA
cdr3_nt: TGTGCCAGCATGCCGGGGACAGGTAACAATGAGCAGTTCTTC
cdr3_aa: CASMPGTGNNEQFF

j_call: TRBJ2-1
v_call: TRBV5-1
cdr3_length: 16
d_call: TRBD1
clone_size: NA
cdr3_nt: TGCGCCAGCCTTCCCGCCGGGACAGACTCCTACAGTGAGCAGTTCTTC
cdr3_aa: CASLPAGTDSYSEQFF

j_call: TRBJ1-2
v_call: TRBV30
cdr3_length: 11
d_call: NA
clone_size: few
cdr3_nt: TGTGCCTGGTTACAGATCTATGGCTACACCTTC
cdr3_aa: CAWLQIYGYTF

j_call: TRBJ2-7
v_call: TRBV19
cdr3_length: 14
d_call: NA
clone_size: NA
cdr3_nt: TGTGCCAGTAGTCTACAGGGAACCTCCTACGAGCAGTACTTC
cdr3_aa: CASSLQGTSYEQYF

j_call: TRBJ1-4
v_call: TRBV5-1
cdr3_length: 14
d_call: TRBD1
clone_size: NA
cdr3_nt: TGCGCCAGCAGCTTTGGACAGGGGGGGGAAAAACTGTTTTTT
cdr3_aa: CASSFGQGGEKLFF

j_call: TRBJ1-4
v_call: TRBV18
cdr3_length: 15
d_call: NA
clone_size: NA
cdr3_nt: TGTGCCAGCTCACCCCGAAGGGGTGGGAATGAAAAACTGTTTTTT
cdr3_aa: CASSPRRGGNEKLFF

j_call: TRBJ2-3
v_call: TRBV5-1
cdr3_length: 11
d_call: NA
clone_size: once
cdr3_nt: TGCGCCAGCAGACAGACAGATACGCAGTATTTT
cdr3_aa: CASRQTDTQYF

j_call: TRBJ2-7
v_call: TRBV11-3
cdr3_length: 14
d_call: TRBD2
clone_size: NA
cdr3_nt: TGTGCCAGCAGCGTCGGGGGGGGACCCTACGAGCAGTACTTC
cdr3_aa: CASSVGGGPYEQYF

j_call: TRBJ1-6
v_call: TRBV6-4
cdr3_length: 14
d_call: NA
clone_size: NA
cdr3_nt: TGTGCCAGCAGTGACGGAGGTTATAATTCACCCCTCCACTTT
cdr3_aa: CASSDGGYNSPLHF

j_call: TRBJ1-1
v_call: TRBV5-1
cdr3_length: 15
d_call: NA
clone_size: NA
cdr3_nt: TGCGCCAGCAGCTTGGAAACGGGAGTTAACACTGAAGCTTTCTTT
cdr3_aa: CASSLETGVNTEAFF